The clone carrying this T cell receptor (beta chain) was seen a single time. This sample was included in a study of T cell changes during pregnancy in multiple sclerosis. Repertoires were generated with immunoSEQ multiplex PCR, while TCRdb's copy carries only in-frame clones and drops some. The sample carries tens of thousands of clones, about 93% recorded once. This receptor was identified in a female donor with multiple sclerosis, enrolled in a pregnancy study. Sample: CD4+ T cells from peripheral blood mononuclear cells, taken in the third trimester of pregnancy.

This CDR3 reads CASSRSSGNANTGELFF. The DNA for the CDR3 is TGTGCCAGCTCACGCTCCTCGGGGAATGCGAACACCGGGGAGCTGTTTTTT. The chain carries TRBV18 and TRBJ2-2, with a weak D call TRBD2 (5 bases). Trimming removed 4 bases from V and 0 bases from J, with 15 bases in between. Germline CDR1 reads KGHSH; CDR2 reads LQKENI. The CDR3 runs 17 residues.